These 6 T cell receptor beta chains were sequenced from one sample in a study of blood T cell repertoires in COVID-19. Here immunoSEQ multiplex PCR was the method, and the copy in TCRdb shows in-frame clones only, minus some. The repertoire holds about 220,000 clones, with 80% to 90% as singletons. Material for sequencing was PBMCs or T cells enriched from blood (not recorded which). The origin of the receptors is a woman between 50 and 59 years old with acute COVID-19.

The rearrangement uses TRBV27 and TRBJ2-3; 10 bases are a match to TRBD2. The CDR3 is 15 residues long. Germline CDR1 MNHEY, CDR2 SMNVEV (reference sequence). After removal of 3 bases from V and 1 base from J, the junction contained 1 base not matched to a gene. The CDR3 nucleotides are TGTGCCAGCAGTTTGAGCGGGAGGGGCACAGATACGCAGTATTTT. This translates into CASSLSGRGTDTQYF.

This clone was counted once. J is TRBJ1-1 and V is TRBV5-6, with 10 bases that match TRBD1. After removal of 5 bases from V and 8 bases from J, the junction contained 3 bases not matched to a gene. CDR3 length: 12 amino acids. Germline V gene sequence: CDR1 SGHDT, CDR2 YYEEEE. CDR3 amino acids: CASRGTGAEAFF. CDR3 nucleotide sequence: TGTGCCAGCAGGGGGACAGGGGCCGAAGCTTTCTTT.

This clone was detected only once. The chain couples TRBV29-1 to TRBJ2-1; no firm D call. CDR1 SQVTM and CDR2 ANQGSEA come from the germline V gene. Trimming left V 8 bases short and J 6 bases short, with 14 bases between. The CDR3 contains 12 residues. The CDR3 loop is CSTQSQINEQFF. CDR3 nucleotides: TGCAGCACCCAATCCCAGATCAATGAGCAGTTCTTC.

The gene calls are TRBV6-5 and TRBJ2-7, with 11 bases lining up with TRBD2. Trimming cost V 6 bases and J 3 bases; bases outside gene matches: 4. The CDR3 is 14 amino acids. CDR1 and CDR2 from the germline V gene are MNHEY and SVGAGI. CDR3: CASSRLAGRYEQYF. CDR3 sequence (DNA): TGTGCCAGCAGCCGACTAGCGGGACGCTACGAGCAGTACTTC.

This clone was counted between two and nine times. This rearrangement joins TRBV10-3 to TRBJ2-1; 12 nucleotides line up with TRBD1. The CDR3 spans 14 residues. CDR1 ENHRY and CDR2 SYGVKD come from the germline V gene. V shed 4 bases and J 6 bases; nucleotides not matched to a gene: 1. The CDR3 bases are TGTGCCATCAGTGGGGGACAGGGGGCCAATGAGCAGTTCTTC. Amino acid sequence: CAISGGQGANEQFF.

CDR3 in DNA: TGTGCCAGCAGCTTAGTGGGACAGGGTAACTATGGCTACACCTTC. Its protein is CASSLVGQGNYGYTF. The chain couples TRBV11-2 to TRBJ1-2, with 9 nucleotides matching TRBD1. The germline V gene has CDR1 SGHAT and CDR2 FQNNGV. This CDR3 spans 15 amino acids. The J segment lost 1 base and the V segment lost 1 base, leaving 1 base of the junction unmatched.